Many counts were recorded for the clone carrying this T cell receptor beta chain. Its antigen remains unidentified. This specimen belongs to a study of T-cell reconstitution after alpha-beta-depleted transplantation in children. Study-wide points: There were reportedly several hundred expanded graft clones from which alpha-beta T cells came about two months after transplant. Elevated TCRbeta diversity at day 60 was traced, in some patients, to surviving recipient T cells and thymic progenitors.

Unique molecular identifiers were incorporated when the TCRbeta library was constructed. TCRdb reprocessed the PCR reads via MiXCR and lists one record per CDR3 protein. The data hold 250,000 to 300,000 distinct CDR3 sequences, with around 9.1% observed a single time. The germline gives CDR1 SGHVS, CDR2 FQNEAQ. The CDR3 spans 15 residues. Trimming removed 2 bases from V and 4 bases from J, with 14 bases in between. The J gene is TRBJ2-5, the V gene TRBV7-8; the D gene could be TRBD1 or TRBD2 (5 bases each). The sample here was PBMCs, taken before TCRalphabeta/CD19-depleted stem cell transplant. This receptor was obtained from a boy in the first two years of life with acute myeloid leukemia, due to receive a stem cell transplant. The CDR3 DNA is TGTGCCAGCAGCTTAAGGGCCAGGGAGAGAGAGACCCAGTACTTC. Translating it yields CASSLRARERETQYF. Supplemented by reference TRBV7-8 and TRBJ2-5, the full variable domain reads GAGVSQSPRYKVAKRGQDVALRCDPISGHVSLFWYQQALGQGPEFLTYFQNEAQLDKSGLPSDRFFAERPEGSVSTLKIQRTQQEDSAVYLCASSLRARERETQYFGPGTRLLVL.